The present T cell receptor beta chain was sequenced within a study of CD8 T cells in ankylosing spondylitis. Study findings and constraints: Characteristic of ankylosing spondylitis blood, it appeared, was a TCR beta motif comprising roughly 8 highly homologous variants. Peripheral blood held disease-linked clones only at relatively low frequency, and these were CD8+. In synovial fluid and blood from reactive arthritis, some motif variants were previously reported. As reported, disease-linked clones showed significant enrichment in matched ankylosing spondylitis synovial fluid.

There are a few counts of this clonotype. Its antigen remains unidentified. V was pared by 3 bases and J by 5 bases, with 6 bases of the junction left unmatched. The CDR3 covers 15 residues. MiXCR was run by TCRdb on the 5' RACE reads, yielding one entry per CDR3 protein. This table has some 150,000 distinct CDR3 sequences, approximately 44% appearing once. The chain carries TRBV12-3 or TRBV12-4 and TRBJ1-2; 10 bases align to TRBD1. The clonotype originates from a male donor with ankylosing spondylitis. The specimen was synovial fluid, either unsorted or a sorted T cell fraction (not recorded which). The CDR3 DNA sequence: TGTGCCAGCAGTTTCCAGACAGGGGGCGGATATGGCTACACCTTC. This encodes CASSFQTGGGYGYTF.